The source of this TCR beta chain is a study of blood T cell repertoires in COVID-19. The table came from immunoSEQ multiplex PCR; TCRdb's copy has only in-frame clones and leaves some out. The data contain a few hundred thousand clones, 65% to 90% of them singletons. This CDR3 comprises 16 residues. Germline V gene sequence: CDR1 LGHDT, CDR2 YNNKEL (reference sequence). The V segment lost 4 bases and the J segment 8 bases; nucleotides outside the gene matches: 14. This clone showed up just a few times. Material: peripheral blood. The chain is built from TRBV3-1 (or the pseudogene TRBV3-2) and TRBJ1-2; 9 bases line up with TRBD1. This receptor was taken from a human donor in a cohort sampled during active COVID-19. The CDR3 region is CASSLSGATGGGGYTF. CDR3 nucleotides: TGTGCCAGCAGCCTGAGCGGAGCGACAGGGGGAGGCGGCTACACCTTC.